What follows are 9 T cell receptor beta chains derived from one specimen sequenced in a study of cytomegalovirus exposure and HLA in healthy donors. PCR was performed using 60 Vbeta and 13 Jbeta primers. Profiling relied on immunoSEQ multiplex PCR, and the TCRdb table lists in-frame clones only, not all of them. The profile covers 160,000 or so clones, with around 82% appearing a single time and about 6.4% taken by the ten largest. The sample comprised PBMCs. These receptors all stem from a woman in her forties or fifties in good health and CMV-seropositive.

This rearrangement joins TRBV11-1 to TRBJ2-1; 8 bases map to TRBD1. V gave up 3 bases and J gave up 7 bases; unmatched junction bases: 8. From germline, CDR1 is SGHAT and CDR2 FQDESV (reference sequence). The CDR3 contains 15 residues. The chain's CDR3 is CASSFGQGVVNEQFF. The DNA of the CDR3 is TGTGCCAGCAGCTTCGGACAGGGAGTGGTGAATGAGCAGTTCTTC.

The genes are TRBV5-1 and TRBJ2-3, with TRBD1 matching 7 bases. With V trimmed by 4 bases and J by 1 base, 3 bases remained unmatched. Germline CDR1 and CDR2: SGHRS and YFSETQ. This CDR3 has 14 amino acids. The CDR3 DNA is TGCGCCAGCAGCCCAGGGACAGGCACAGATACGCAGTATTTT. It specifies CASSPGTGTDTQYF.

The chain uses TRBV15 and TRBJ2-7; D gene uncertain. CDR3 length equals 12 residues. Trimming cost V 1 base and J 3 bases, with 4 bases left between them. Germline V CDR1 and CDR2: LNHNV, YYDKDF (reference sequence). CDR3 region: CATSRGVYEQYF. The CDR3 nucleotides read TGTGCCACCAGCAGAGGAGTCTACGAGCAGTACTTC.

The chain employs TRBV5-4 and TRBJ2-6, with 7 nucleotides matching TRBD1. The CDR3 is 17 residues long. Germline values: CDR1 SGHNT, CDR2 YYREEE (reference sequence). V lost 0 bases to trimming and J lost 2 bases; unmatched junction nucleotides: 5. The CDR3 coding sequence is TGTGCCAGCAGCTTGGGGACAGGAGCTACTGGGGCCAACGTCCTGACTTTC. This sequence encodes CASSLGTGATGANVLTF.

The chain has TRBV29-1 and TRBJ2-7; D gene uncertain. The CDR3 consists of 12 residues. The germline gives CDR1 SQVTM, CDR2 ANQGSEA. Trimming removed 4 bases at V and 2 bases at J, with 9 bases between. The DNA of the CDR3 is TGCAGCGTTGTAATAGCTCCCTACGAGCAGTACTTC. It encodes CSVVIAPYEQYF.

The CDR3 DNA reads TGTGCCTGGAGTGTACTGTCACCCAACACTGAAGCTTTCTTT. Protein product: CAWSVLSPNTEAFF. The chain is built from TRBV30 and TRBJ1-1; unclear D gene. The CDR3 length is 14 residues. V shed 0 bases and J shed 2 bases, with 10 bases lying between them. The germline gives CDR1 GTSNPN, CDR2 SVGIG (reference sequence).

The J gene is TRBJ2-6, the V gene TRBV7-2; 7 bases match TRBD1. Trimming cost V 5 bases and J 0 bases; bases outside gene matches: 4. The CDR3 extends over 16 amino acids. Germline lookup yields CDR1 SGHTA and CDR2 FQGNSA. CDR3 amino acids: CASSERGHSGANVLTF. CDR3 in DNA: TGTGCCAGCAGCGAAAGGGGGCACTCTGGGGCCAACGTCCTGACTTTC.

The CDR3 DNA reads as TGCGCCAGCAGCTTGCACGGACTAGCGGGGACAGGCGAGCAGTACTTC. It translates to CASSLHGLAGTGEQYF. The rearrangement links TRBV5-1 to TRBJ2-7; 12 bases map to TRBD2. V lost 1 base to trimming and J lost 6 bases; unmatched junction nucleotides: 8. The CDR3 totals 16 residues. The germline V gene has CDR1 SGHRS and CDR2 YFSETQ.

This chain uses TRBV2 with TRBJ1-1; D unclear. The CDR3 is 12 residues long. Germline lookup yields CDR1 SNHLY and CDR2 FYNNEI. Trimming took 5 bases from V and 9 from J, leaving 13 bases between them. This CDR3 reads CASSYPGEKAFF. In DNA form, the CDR3 reads TGTGCCAGCAGTTACCCGGGAGAGAAAGCTTTCTTT.